This section outlines one TCR beta chain sequence together with its context. The data derive from a study of technical replicates of blood from a handful of donors. The CDR3 is 13 amino acids. Unmatched junction bases numbered 0, after V lost 2 bases and J lost 4 bases. From germline, CDR1 is SGHRS and CDR2 YFSETQ. The protocol was immunoSEQ multiplex PCR, while the TCRdb copy is restricted to in-frame clones and leaves out a portion. The sample has tens of thousands of clones; around 94% are singletons. This chain connects TRBV5-1 to TRBJ2-3, with 8 bases that match TRBD2. The receptor comes from a human donor in good health. Sequencing was performed on T cells isolated from PBMCs. CDR3 DNA: TGCGCCAGCAGCTTAGCGGGGGCAGATACGCAGTATTTT. This gives the protein CASSLAGADTQYF.